This is a list of T cell receptor beta chains from one sample in a study of T-cell memory formation after mild COVID-19. TCRdb independently ran MiXCR on the 5' RACE reads; one entry per CDR3 protein. The repertoire holds 300,000 to 350,000 distinct CDR3 sequences, about 13% seen once, with over 20% in the top ten. Sequencing used PBMCs or a T cell subset sorted from them (not recorded which). These receptors were collected from a man in his late teens or twenties who had mild COVID-19 (a few samples of this study predate the infection). Cell type and time point are not known. CDR3s include the opening cysteine and the closing phenylalanine or tryptophan. The order of the fields is V gene, J gene, clone size, D gene, CDR3 protein, CDR3 DNA. D genes are given only for firm matches. Only some rows state a clone size, as once, few, many or a class for expanded clones.

TRBV7-2,TRBJ1-5,few,.,CASSWAVNQPQHF,TGTGCCAGCAGCTGGGCTGTCAATCAGCCCCAGCATTTT
TRBV6-1,TRBJ1-1,.,.,CASSDLPGDGTEAFF,TGTGCCAGCAGCGATCTTCCAGGGGATGGTACTGAAGCTTTCTTT
TRBV3-1,TRBJ1-1,few,.,CASSYAGTANTEAFF,TGTGCCAGCAGCTACGCCGGGACGGCGAACACTGAAGCTTTCTTT
TRBV3-1,TRBJ1-2,.,.,CASSRGGHYGYTF,TGTGCCAGCAGCCGCGGGGGACACTATGGCTACACCTTC
TRBV20-1,TRBJ1-5,.,.,CSAGELYQWDQPQHF,TGCAGTGCTGGGGAATTATACCAGTGGGATCAGCCCCAGCATTTT
TRBV12-3/TRBV12-4,TRBJ1-6,.,TRBD1,CASRTGTGPNSPLHF,TGTGCCAGCAGGACCGGGACAGGGCCTAATTCACCCCTCCACTTT
TRBV12-3/TRBV12-4,TRBJ2-1,few,TRBD2,CASRPGGSSYNEQFF,TGTGCCAGCAGGCCCGGGGGGAGCTCCTACAATGAGCAGTTCTTC
TRBV4-2,TRBJ2-6,.,.,CASSQDVGRGGWANVLTF,TGTGCCAGCAGCCAAGATGTGGGCCGGGGTGGATGGGCCAACGTCCTGACTTTC
TRBV4-2,TRBJ1-2,few,TRBD1,CASSRRDSSNYGYTF,TGTGCCAGCAGCCGACGGGACAGCTCTAACTATGGCTACACCTTC
TRBV6-2/TRBV6-3,TRBJ1-1,.,.,CASSYSTAGGEAFF,TGTGCCAGCAGTTACTCCACCGCCGGAGGGGAAGCTTTCTTT
TRBV6-2/TRBV6-3,TRBJ1-1,.,.,CASSYSGDGNTEAFF,TGTGCCAGCAGTTACTCGGGTGACGGGAACACTGAAGCTTTCTTT